Presented here are 10 T cell receptor beta chains from one specimen sequenced in a study of blood T cell repertoires in COVID-19. Assay used: immunoSEQ multiplex PCR; TCRdb lists only in-frame clones, some missing. The sample includes 200,000 to 250,000 clones, almost 90% seen only once; the top ten take less than 3.5%. The specimen sequenced was peripheral blood. The origin of the receptors is a woman in her sixties or seventies with acute or convalescent COVID-19.

This chain uses TRBV2 with TRBJ2-5; D gene unclear. This CDR3 spans 15 amino acids. Trimming removed 6 bases at V and 2 bases at J, with 16 bases between. Germline CDR1 SNHLY, CDR2 FYNNEI. The CDR3 here is CASRILAVSQETQYF. CDR3 coding DNA: TGTGCCAGCAGGATTCTGGCCGTTTCTCAAGAGACCCAGTACTTC.

The chain links TRBV5-8 to TRBJ2-1; 7 bases match TRBD1. In germline, CDR1 is SGHTS, CDR2 YDEGEE. There are 16 residues in the CDR3. V trimming: 2 bases; J trimming: 1 base; junction bases outside the gene matches: 6. The chain's CDR3 is CASSFFTGVSYNEQFF. In DNA form, the CDR3 reads TGTGCCAGCAGCTTTTTCACAGGGGTATCCTACAATGAGCAGTTCTTC.

This rearrangement joins TRBV28 to TRBJ1-5; 8 bases agree with TRBD1. The CDR3 has 15 residues. V lost 7 bases and J lost 4; bases outside the gene matches: 9. Germline CDR1 MDHEN, CDR2 SYDVKM. CDR3 in DNA: TGTGCCAGCAATCCCAGGGGGCGCGGAAATCAGCCCCAGCATTTT. Translated, it gives CASNPRGRGNQPQHF.

The genes are TRBV2 and TRBJ2-3; D is unclear. Trimming removed 4 bases from V and 0 bases from J, with 14 bases in between. This CDR3 has 16 amino acids. Germline V CDR1 and CDR2: SNHLY, FYNNEI. Here the CDR3 reads CASSGGGTPSTDTQYF. CDR3 DNA sequence: TGTGCCAGCAGTGGAGGTGGCACCCCTAGCACAGATACGCAGTATTTT.

This chain's CDR3 is CAWTRGAGDNSPLHF. In DNA form, the CDR3 reads TGTGCCTGGACCCGGGGGGCAGGAGATAATTCACCCCTCCACTTT. This sequence joins TRBV30 and TRBJ1-6; perhaps TRBD1 as D (6 bases). V lost 4 bases, J lost 5 bases, and 15 bases lay in between. There are 15 residues in the CDR3. CDR1 and CDR2 (germline): GTSNPN, SVGIG (reference sequence).

The V call is TRBV12-3 or TRBV12-4, the J call TRBJ2-5; D remains unclear. The CDR3 contains 13 residues. The V end was cut by 3 bases, the J end by 2 bases, with 7 bases between. The CDR3 is CASSLNYQETQYF. The DNA of the CDR3 is TGTGCCAGCAGTTTGAACTATCAAGAGACCCAGTACTTC.

The V gene is TRBV12-3 or TRBV12-4, the J gene TRBJ2-1; no clear D gene. The V and J ends lost 7 bases and 5 bases respectively, with 6 bases between them. CDR3 size: 11 residues. The chain's CDR3 is CASKFDNEQFF. CDR3 sequence (DNA): TGTGCCAGCAAATTCGACAATGAGCAGTTCTTC.

This rearrangement joins TRBV28 to TRBJ2-1; 8 nucleotides match TRBD1. CDR1 is MDHEN, CDR2 SYDVKM, per germline. This CDR3 contains 16 residues. V trimming: 1 base; J trimming: 4 bases; junction bases outside the gene matches: 6. For the CDR3, the DNA is TGTGCCAGCAGTTTATCAGGGGGCGGAGGGTACAATGAGCAGTTCTTC. This sequence encodes CASSLSGGGGYNEQFF.

The CDR3 sequence: CASTNSGGPTGELFF. The DNA for the CDR3 is TGTGCCAGCACCAATAGCGGGGGTCCCACCGGGGAGCTGTTTTTT. The chain links TRBV5-4 to TRBJ2-2; 9 positions agree with TRBD2. Germline V CDR1 and CDR2: SGHNT, YYREEE (reference sequence). V gave up 6 bases and J gave up 4 bases; unmatched junction bases: 7. This CDR3 has 15 amino acids.

The rearrangement joins TRBV18 to TRBJ1-4; TRBD1 aligns across 7 bases. J was trimmed by 4 bases and V by 5 bases; bases with no gene match: 10. Germline loops: CDR1 KGHSH, CDR2 LQKENI. The CDR3 has 16 residues. Here the CDR3 reads CASSASTGVLNEKLFF. The DNA for the CDR3 is TGTGCCAGCTCAGCGTCCACAGGGGTCCTTAATGAAAAACTGTTTTTT.